The 26 T cell receptor beta chains listed next were all sequenced from one sample in a study of T-cell memory formation after mild COVID-19. TCRdb reprocessed the 5' RACE reads via MiXCR and lists one record per CDR3 protein. The table includes roughly 260,000 distinct CDR3 sequences, around 17% detected once. Sequences were obtained from PBMCs or a T cell subset sorted from them (not recorded which). These receptors originate from a man aged 18 to 29 who had mild COVID-19 (a few samples of this study predate the infection). Cell type and time point are not known.

This clonotype came up a few times. This rearrangement joins TRBV5-1 to TRBJ1-5; TRBD1 aligns across 10 bases. Unmatched junction bases numbered 3, after V lost 4 bases and J lost 5 bases. The CDR3 totals 14 residues. From germline, CDR1 is SGHRS and CDR2 YFSETQ. The CDR3 reads CASSAGTGDQPQHF. The DNA of the CDR3 is TGCGCCAGCAGCGCCGGGACAGGGGATCAGCCCCAGCATTTT.

This clonotype was observed a handful of times. This sequence joins TRBV9 and TRBJ2-1, with TRBD2 identical over 7 bases. CDR3 length: 14 residues. CDR1 and CDR2 (germline): SGDLS, YYNGEE. After removal of 2 bases from V and 4 bases from J, the junction contained 3 bases not matched to a gene. The CDR3 DNA follows: TGTGCCAGCAGCGTGGGGGGACTATACAATGAGCAGTTCTTC. This codes for CASSVGGLYNEQFF. The full variable domain, with the rest looked up from reference TRBV9 and TRBJ2-1, is DSGVTQTPKHLITATGQRVTLRCSPRSGDLSVYWYQQSLDQGLQFLIQYYNGEERAKGNILERFSAQQFPDLHSELNLSSLELGDSALYFCASSVGGLYNEQFFGPGTRLTVL.

The J gene is TRBJ2-1, the V gene TRBV29-1, with 7 bases that match TRBD1. The CDR3 consists of 14 residues. Germline-derived CDR1 and CDR2 are SQVTM and ANQGSEA. Unmatched junction bases numbered 7, after V lost 6 bases and J lost 2 bases. CDR3 bases: TGCAGCGTCGAACCGGGACAGCCCTACAATGAGCAGTTCTTC. It codes for CSVEPGQPYNEQFF.

This clonotype was counted a few times. The chain links TRBV5-1 to TRBJ2-3; D might be TRBD1 (6 bases). V lost 4 bases, J lost 4 bases, and 16 bases lay in between. This CDR3 comprises 15 residues. Germline loops: CDR1 SGHRS, CDR2 YFSETQ. CDR3 region: CASSKDSPISDTQYF. The CDR3 DNA reads TGCGCCAGCAGCAAGGACAGCCCAATTTCAGATACGCAGTATTTT.

V gene TRBV9 combines with J gene TRBJ2-1; no firm D call. Trimming pared 2 bases from V and 6 bases from J, leaving 12 bases between. CDR1 is SGDLS and CDR2 is YYNGEE in the germline V gene. This CDR3 contains 14 residues. In nucleotides, the CDR3 is TGTGCCAGCAGCGTGGCGTTATGGGGCAATGAGCAGTTCTTC. Protein sequence: CASSVALWGNEQFF.

J is TRBJ1-1 and V is TRBV29-1; a possible D gene is TRBD1 (6 bases). V gave up 4 bases and J gave up 5 bases, with 14 bases separating them. The CDR3 runs to 13 residues. Germline V gene lookup returns CDR1 SQVTM and CDR2 ANQGSEA. The CDR3 region is CSVARGGGTEAFF. CDR3 DNA sequence: TGCAGCGTTGCCAGGGGAGGAGGGACTGAAGCTTTCTTT. The whole variable domain, remainder taken from reference TRBV29-1 and TRBJ1-1, is SAVISQKPSRDICQRGTSLTIQCQVDSQVTMMFWYRQQPGQSLTLIATANQGSEATYESGFVIDKFPISRPNLTFSTLTVSNMSPEDSSIYLCSVARGGGTEAFFGQGTRLTVV.

This clonotype was seen many times. The chain has TRBV25-1 and TRBJ2-1, with D possibly being TRBD1 or TRBD2 (5 bases each). Germline V CDR1 and CDR2: MGHDK, SYGVNS. V was cut by 4 bases and J by 2 bases, with 15 bases left in between. The CDR3 loop spans 16 amino acids. CDR3 region: CASSGHSEGPYNEQFF. The CDR3 DNA follows: TGTGCCAGCAGTGGACATTCCGAGGGGCCCTACAATGAGCAGTTCTTC.

V gene TRBV12-3 or TRBV12-4 combines with J gene TRBJ1-3; the D is unclear. The CDR3 runs to 14 residues. The CDR3 nucleotides read TGTGCAGAGGGCAGCGGCCTCTCTGGAAACACCATATATTTT. Its translation is CAEGSGLSGNTIYF.

This clonotype was found many times. The chain has TRBV18 and TRBJ1-3; 8 bases map to TRBD1. J lost 0 bases, V lost 0 bases, and 4 bases had no gene match. There are 17 residues in the CDR3. Germline CDR1 reads KGHSH; CDR2 reads LQKENI. CDR3 amino acids: CASSPPGTGPSGNTIYF. DNA of the CDR3: TGTGCCAGCTCACCACCGGGGACAGGCCCCTCTGGAAACACCATATATTTT.

This clonotype was recorded at least ten times. The chain carries TRBV5-1 and TRBJ2-3; a weak D match, TRBD2 (6 bases). Germline CDR1 reads SGHRS; CDR2 reads YFSETQ. The CDR3 loop spans 18 amino acids. V was clipped by 3 bases and J by 6 bases, with 26 bases between them. DNA of the CDR3: TGCGCCAGCAGCTCCAGCCCTCGGGGTAGCGGTCTCATGGATACGCAGTATTTT. Translated, it gives CASSSSPRGSGLMDTQYF. Variable domain in full (rest from reference TRBV5-1 and TRBJ2-3): KAGVTQTPRYLIKTRGQQVTLSCSPISGHRSVSWYQQTPGQGLQFLFEYFSETQRNKGNFPGRFSGRQFSNSRSEMNVSTLELGDSALYLCASSSSPRGSGLMDTQYFGPGTRLTVL.

This clonotype was detected a few times. This chain links TRBV7-2 with TRBJ1-5; tentatively, D is TRBD1 (5 bases). The CDR3 contains 15 residues. The germline CDR1 and CDR2 sequences are SGHTA and FQGNSA. Deletions cut 1 base from V and 2 bases from J, with 9 bases between. CDR3 DNA: TGTGCCAGCAGCTTAGTAGGGGATCGCAATCAGCCCCAGCATTTT. Protein product: CASSLVGDRNQPQHF.

This clonotype has more than one count but fewer than ten. This chain joins TRBV5-1 and TRBJ2-1; D possibly corresponds to TRBD1 (6 bases). The CDR3 covers 15 residues. V was shortened by 0 bases and J by 9 bases, with 16 bases between the two germline ends. Germline CDR1 and CDR2: SGHRS and YFSETQ. This chain's CDR3 is CASSLGVGAQGEQFF. CDR3 nucleotides: TGCGCCAGCAGCTTGGGAGTGGGGGCCCAGGGTGAGCAGTTCTTC.

A few counts support this clonotype. The chain links TRBV19 to TRBJ2-7; weak D call: TRBD2 (5 bases). Germline lookup yields CDR1 LNHDA and CDR2 SQIVND (reference sequence). The V gene lost 7 bases and the J gene lost 5 bases, with 21 bases spanning the gap. This CDR3 has 15 amino acids. CDR3 loop: CASTPGFGGGNEQYF. As DNA, the CDR3 is TGTGCCAGTACCCCTGGTTTCGGCGGAGGCAACGAGCAGTACTTC.

This clonotype showed up just a few times. The chain recombines TRBV5-1 with TRBJ1-6; 7 bases align to TRBD1. Germline V CDR1 and CDR2: SGHRS, YFSETQ. CDR3 length: 15 residues. J gave up 7 bases and V 4 bases, and 8 bases lay outside the gene matches. CDR3 DNA sequence: TGCGCCAGCAGCACTTCGACAGGGCCCAATTCACCCCTCCACTTT. This encodes CASSTSTGPNSPLHF. Using reference TRBV5-1 and TRBJ1-6 for the parts outside the CDR3, the full variable domain is KAGVTQTPRYLIKTRGQQVTLSCSPISGHRSVSWYQQTPGQGLQFLFEYFSETQRNKGNFPGRFSGRQFSNSRSEMNVSTLELGDSALYLCASSTSTGPNSPLHFGNGTRLTVT.

The chain employs TRBV25-1 and TRBJ2-1; TRBD2 agrees at 9 bases. Unmatched junction bases numbered 9, after V lost 3 bases and J lost 6 bases. The CDR3 contains 16 residues. CDR1 MGHDK and CDR2 SYGVNS come from the germline V gene. The CDR3 loop reads CASSESLAGHPNEQFF. The CDR3, as DNA: TGTGCCAGCAGTGAGAGTCTAGCGGGGCACCCCAATGAGCAGTTCTTC.

The CDR3 loop reads CSARDTGSVPDTQYF. In DNA form, the CDR3 reads TGCAGTGCTAGAGATACGGGCTCCGTACCAGATACGCAGTATTTT. The rearrangement uses TRBV20-1 and TRBJ2-3; D is undetermined. Trimming shortened V by 0 bases and J by 4 bases, and 14 bases separated the two germline ends. The CDR3 runs 15 residues. The germline V gene encodes CDR1 DFQATT and CDR2 SNEGSKA (reference sequence).

The table lists this clonotype with a few counts. This sequence joins TRBV5-6 and TRBJ2-3, with D tentatively TRBD1 or TRBD2 (5 bases each). The germline CDR1 and CDR2 sequences are SGHDT and YYEEEE. The length of the CDR3 is 18 residues. V was clipped by 4 bases and J by 1 base, with 22 bases between them. CDR3 amino acids: CASSGGWGLLGGTDTQYF. Here the CDR3 DNA reads TGTGCCAGCAGCGGAGGTTGGGGGTTACTCGGAGGCACAGATACGCAGTATTTT.

This clonotype has a handful of counts. The gene calls are TRBV29-1 and TRBJ1-1; perhaps TRBD1 as D (6 bases). There are 13 residues in the CDR3. CDR1 is SQVTM and CDR2 is ANQGSEA in the germline V gene. The V gene lost 7 bases and the J gene lost 4 bases, with 16 bases spanning the gap. The CDR3 loop reads CSAHPGGRTEAFF. CDR3 nucleotides: TGCAGCGCCCATCCGGGGGGGCGCACTGAAGCTTTCTTT.

This clonotype has a handful of counts. The rearrangement uses TRBV27 and TRBJ1-4; a possible D gene is TRBD1 (6 bases). Trimming left V 5 bases short and J 10 bases short, with 20 bases between. Per the germline V gene, CDR1 is MNHEY and CDR2 is SMNVEV (reference sequence). This CDR3 has 15 amino acids. CDR3 region: CASSPEGGGRGKLFF. In DNA, the CDR3 is TGTGCCAGCAGTCCCGAGGGCGGGGGCAGGGGAAAACTGTTTTTT. The variable domain in full, completed from reference TRBV27 and TRBJ1-4, reads EAQVTQNPRYLITVTGKKLTVTCSQNMNHEYMSWYRQDPGLGLRQIYYSMNVEVTDKGDVPEGYKVSRKEKRNFPLILESPSPNQTSLYFCASSPEGGGRGKLFFGSGTQLSVL.

The genes are TRBV6-2 or TRBV6-3 and TRBJ1-1; D is unclear. The ends were cut back, 7 bases at V and 1 base at J, with 13 bases in the middle. Looked up from germline, CDR1 is MNHEY and CDR2 is SVGEGT. The CDR3 runs to 14 residues. CDR3 DNA: TGTGCCAGCACGCTCATGGGGAGGAACACTGAAGCTTTCTTT. Its protein product is CASTLMGRNTEAFF.

This clonotype has more than one count but fewer than ten. The J gene is TRBJ1-1, the V gene TRBV4-3; D is uncertain. CDR1 is LGHNA and CDR2 is YSLEER in the germline V gene. This CDR3 is built from 14 residues. V lost 1 base and J lost 1, with 7 bases in between. In nucleotides, the CDR3 is TGCGCCAGCAGCCAAGGGGTCTGGAACACTGAAGCTTTCTTT. This sequence encodes CASSQGVWNTEAFF.

The sample holds a few counts of this clonotype. The V gene is TRBV29-1, the J gene TRBJ2-3; D possibly matches TRBD1 or TRBD2 (6 bases each). Trimming removed 8 bases from V and 5 bases from J, with 14 bases in between. There are 12 residues in the CDR3. The germline gives CDR1 SQVTM, CDR2 ANQGSEA. The CDR3 nucleotides are TGCAGCATGGGGGGCTTAGGAGATACGCAGTATTTT. Its translation is CSMGGLGDTQYF.

This rearrangement joins TRBV7-2 to TRBJ2-7; D assignment may be TRBD1 or TRBD2 (5 bases each). Trimming stripped 4 bases from V and 2 bases from J, with 15 bases between. CDR1 and CDR2 (germline): SGHTA, FQGNSA. The CDR3 is made up of 15 amino acids. The CDR3 is CASSSGHYGTYEQYF. The DNA of the CDR3 is TGTGCCAGCAGCTCGGGGCATTATGGGACCTACGAGCAGTACTTC.

The rearrangement uses TRBV9 and TRBJ1-5; possibly TRBD1 for D (6 bases). Looked up from germline, CDR1 is SGDLS and CDR2 is YYNGEE. This CDR3 is 15 amino acids long. Trimming removed 0 bases from V and 6 bases from J, with 13 bases in between. CDR3 region: CASSVDPRGGQPQHF. The CDR3 DNA sequence: TGTGCCAGCAGCGTAGACCCCAGGGGCGGTCAGCCCCAGCATTTT.

This clonotype showed up just a few times. One end of the junction varies from germline; a read error may be responsible. V is TRBV7-7 and J is TRBJ2-3; 7 bases map to TRBD2. Germline loops: CDR1 SSHAT, CDR2 FNYEAQ (reference sequence). The CDR3 is 16 amino acids. CDR3 protein: CASSLGLGRSTDTQYF. The CDR3 nucleotides read TGTGCTAGCAGCTTAGGACTAGGGAGGAGCACAGATACGCAGTATTTT.

This clonotype was picked up many times. The rearrangement links TRBV7-2 to TRBJ2-1; TRBD2 matches at 8 bases. V shed 5 bases, J shed 6 bases, and the junction held 6 bases outside the gene matches. From germline, CDR1 is SGHTA and CDR2 FQGNSA. This CDR3 contains 14 residues. The CDR3 loop reads CASSPQRGFNEQFF. The CDR3 DNA reads as TGTGCCAGCAGCCCCCAGCGGGGGTTCAATGAGCAGTTCTTC. Combining the CDR3 with reference TRBV7-2 and TRBJ2-1 gives the whole variable domain GAGVSQSPSNKVTEKGKDVELRCDPISGHTALYWYRQSLGQGLEFLIYFQGNSAPDKSGLPSDRFSAERTGGSVSTLTIQRTQQEDSAVYLCASSPQRGFNEQFFGPGTRLTVL.